A single sample is the source of the 22 T cell receptor beta chains below, sequenced in a study of cytomegalovirus exposure and HLA in healthy donors. Sequencing used immunoSEQ multiplex PCR; TCRdb keeps in-frame clones, though not all of them. Of 85,000 to 120,000 clones in the sample, around 96% were seen once. Input material: PBMCs. The receptors come from a young woman in good health and CMV-seronegative.

The CDR3 DNA is TGTGCCACCAGACTGGGCGGGGGCGCCGGCGGGGAGCTGTTTTTT. This encodes CATRLGGGAGGELFF. The V and J genes are TRBV15 and TRBJ2-2, with a possible D match to TRBD2 (7 bases). This CDR3 has 15 amino acids. The V end was cut by 6 bases, the J end by 7 bases, with 18 bases between. CDR1 is LNHNV, CDR2 YYDKDF, per germline (reference sequence).

The chain combines TRBV27 with TRBJ2-7; tentative D call: TRBD2 (5 bases). V was cut by 0 bases and J by 0 bases, with 12 bases left in between. Germline lookup yields CDR1 MNHEY and CDR2 SMNVEV (reference sequence). The CDR3 has 16 amino acids. CDR3 sequence (DNA): TGTGCCAGCAGTTTATCTAGGACTTTTACCTCCTACGAGCAGTACTTC. Amino acids: CASSLSRTFTSYEQYF.

V and J are TRBV5-1 and TRBJ2-3; tentatively, D is TRBD2 (5 bases). This CDR3 contains 15 residues. Germline loops: CDR1 SGHRS, CDR2 YFSETQ. V was shortened by 0 bases and J by 2 bases, with 10 bases between the two germline ends. CDR3 amino acids: CASSLGAGYTDTQYF. The CDR3 DNA is TGCGCCAGCAGCTTGGGGGCGGGTTACACAGATACGCAGTATTTT.

The rearrangement uses TRBV30 and TRBJ1-1; 7 nucleotides align to TRBD1. Germline CDR1 reads GTSNPN; CDR2 reads SVGIG (reference sequence). V lost 3 bases, J lost 4 bases, and 14 bases stayed unmatched. The CDR3 runs 16 residues. Here the CDR3 DNA reads TGTGCCTGGAGAGCTAAGGGGGCTGGGAAGTTCACTGAAGCTTTCTTT. This translates into CAWRAKGAGKFTEAFF.

The chain is built from TRBV29-1 and TRBJ1-1; D unresolved. The V end lost 4 bases, the J end lost 3 bases, and 12 bases lay between the germline ends. The CDR3 covers 13 residues. Germline V gene sequence: CDR1 SQVTM, CDR2 ANQGSEA. CDR3 coding DNA: TGCAGCGTTGCTCGAGGGAGGGACACTGAAGCTTTCTTT. It translates to CSVARGRDTEAFF.

The rearrangement links TRBV5-1 to TRBJ2-5; 9 bases match TRBD2. Trimming at V came to 1 base and at J to 5 bases, leaving 15 bases not matched to a gene. Germline V CDR1 and CDR2: SGHRS, YFSETQ. The CDR3 is 18 residues long. In DNA, the CDR3 is TGCGCCAGCAGCTTGTCCACCCAGACTAGCGGACTGTGGGAGACCCAGTACTTC. Translating it yields CASSLSTQTSGLWETQYF.

The V gene is TRBV9, the J gene TRBJ1-4, with D hard to call. CDR3 length: 18 amino acids. Germline V gene lookup returns CDR1 SGDLS and CDR2 YYNGEE. V shed 0 bases and J shed 3 bases, with 18 bases lying between them. CDR3 residues: CASSVGTSGGRPNEKLFF. The CDR3 nucleotides are TGTGCCAGCAGCGTAGGGACTAGCGGAGGGCGGCCTAATGAAAAACTGTTTTTT.

The CDR3 loop reads CASSPGSGGTYNEQFF. CDR3 DNA sequence: TGTGCCAGCAGCCCGGGGAGCGGGGGTACATACAATGAGCAGTTCTTC. J is TRBJ2-1 and V is TRBV5-4; 8 nucleotides align to TRBD2. Trimming took 4 bases from V and 4 from J; bases not matched to a gene: 10. CDR1 is SGHNT, CDR2 YYREEE, per germline (reference sequence). The CDR3 has 16 amino acids. Based on the CDR3 plus reference TRBV5-4 and TRBJ2-1, the full variable domain is ETGVTQSPTHLIKTRGQQVTLRCSSQSGHNTVSWYQQALGQGPQFIFQYYREEENGRGNFPPRFSGLQFPNYSSELNVNALELDDSALYLCASSPGSGGTYNEQFFGPGTRLTVL.

This clone appeared once. This chain joins TRBV6-5 and TRBJ1-1; D remains ambiguous. The CDR3 consists of 15 residues. Trimming removed 6 bases from V and 2 bases from J, with 16 bases in between. From germline, CDR1 is MNHEY and CDR2 SVGAGI. For the CDR3, the DNA is TGTGCCAGCAGCCCTCGGGGAGAGGAAAACACTGAAGCTTTCTTT. Amino acids: CASSPRGEENTEAFF.

The chain couples TRBV10-3 to TRBJ1-2; 8 bases agree with TRBD1. Per the germline V gene, CDR1 is ENHRY and CDR2 is SYGVKD. V lost 11 bases, J lost 6 bases, and 14 bases stayed unmatched. This CDR3 is 14 amino acids long. The CDR3 DNA follows: TGTGCCGCGGGACAGGTATTCGATGATCATGGCTACACCTTC. It specifies CAAGQVFDDHGYTF.

The gene calls are TRBV10-1 and TRBJ2-7; D is possibly TRBD2 (7 bases). CDR1 is WNHNN, CDR2 SYGVQD, per germline (reference sequence). The CDR3 has 14 amino acids. V was trimmed by 3 bases and J by 7 bases, leaving 16 bases between them. CDR3 sequence reads: CASSDGGPRGEQYF. The CDR3 nucleotides are TGCGCCAGCAGTGACGGGGGGCCTAGAGGGGAGCAGTACTTC.

This clone was seen a single time. This chain connects TRBV10-1 to TRBJ1-2; 10 bases agree with TRBD1. This CDR3 comprises 18 residues. J was trimmed by 6 bases and V by 2 bases; bases with no gene match: 15. Germline V lookup: CDR1 WNHNN, CDR2 SYGVQD (reference sequence). The CDR3 is CASSERGTGDRANNGYTF. In nucleotides, the CDR3 is TGCGCCAGCAGTGAGCGAGGGACAGGGGATCGCGCTAATAATGGCTACACCTTC.

This rearrangement joins TRBV19 to TRBJ1-5, with D unresolved. Germline V lookup: CDR1 LNHDA, CDR2 SQIVND (reference sequence). V gave up 3 bases and J gave up 3 bases, with 9 bases separating them. The length of the CDR3 is 14 residues. CDR3 sequence reads: CASSMAVTNQPQHF. The CDR3 DNA follows: TGTGCCAGTAGTATGGCCGTAACCAATCAGCCCCAGCATTTT.

The rearrangement links TRBV7-9 to TRBJ1-5; D is uncertain. This CDR3 is built from 17 residues. The germline CDR1 and CDR2 sequences are SEHNR and FQNEAQ (reference sequence). V was shortened by 1 base and J by 1 base, with 14 bases between the two germline ends. The CDR3 sequence is CASSLGDQRSSNQPQHF. Written as DNA, the CDR3 is TGTGCCAGCAGCTTAGGTGACCAAAGGAGCAGCAATCAGCCCCAGCATTTT.

The chain couples TRBV6-5 to TRBJ2-4; D is possibly TRBD1 (6 bases). Germline V CDR1 and CDR2: MNHEY, SVGAGI. The CDR3 is 15 amino acids. The germline V and J ends were trimmed by 6 bases and 5 bases, with 17 bases remaining between them. The CDR3 protein is CASSPTQGQQNIQYF. The CDR3 nucleotides are TGTGCCAGCAGCCCAACCCAAGGACAGCAAAACATTCAGTACTTC.

As to this clone: Relative to the germline gene, one junction end is altered; a read error may explain this. This chain links TRBV7-7 with TRBJ2-5; 7 nucleotides agree with TRBD1. The CDR3 consists of 13 residues. Germline V gives CDR1 SSHAT, CDR2 FNYEAQ (reference sequence). The DNA of the CDR3 is TGTGCTAGCAGCGTAGGGACAGAAGAGACCCAGTACTTC. Its translation is CASSVGTEETQYF.

The V call is TRBV29-1, the J call TRBJ2-1; 8 bases are shared with TRBD2. The J segment lost 8 bases and the V segment lost 6 bases, leaving 15 bases of the junction unmatched. CDR3 length: 15 residues. Per the germline V gene, CDR1 is SQVTM and CDR2 is ANQGSEA. The CDR3 here is CSVGSGRLKLDEQFF. CDR3 nucleotides: TGCAGCGTGGGCAGCGGGAGATTGAAGTTAGATGAGCAGTTCTTC.

The chain joins TRBV7-9 to TRBJ1-2; 9 bases match TRBD1. The germline V gene has CDR1 SEHNR and CDR2 FQNEAQ (reference sequence). J was trimmed by 2 bases and V by 1 base; bases with no gene match: 8. CDR3 length: 17 amino acids. The CDR3 nucleotides are TGTGCCAGCAGCTTAGTGGGACAGGGTGGCAGAAACTATGGCTACACCTTC. As protein: CASSLVGQGGRNYGYTF.

This chain uses TRBV5-8 with TRBJ2-6, with 7 bases aligning to TRBD1. V lost 4 bases, J lost 3 bases, and 4 bases stayed unmatched. The CDR3 spans 15 residues. Germline V CDR1 and CDR2: SGHTS, YDEGEE. CDR3 residues: CASSRTGFGANVLTF. CDR3 bases: TGTGCCAGCAGCAGGACAGGTTTTGGGGCCAACGTCCTGACTTTC. Together with reference TRBV5-8 and TRBJ2-6, the CDR3 gives the full variable domain: EAGVTQSPTHLIKTRGQQATLRCSPISGHTSVYWYQQALGLGLQFLLWYDEGEERNRGNFPPRFSGRQFPNYSSELNVNALELEDSALYLCASSRTGFGANVLTFGAGSRLTVL.

This clone showed up just once. The V call is TRBV6-5, the J call TRBJ1-2; TRBD1 might be the D (6 bases). The germline V gene has CDR1 MNHEY and CDR2 SVGAGI. This CDR3 spans 14 amino acids. The V and J ends lost 7 bases and 1 base respectively, with 13 bases between them. The DNA for the CDR3 is TGTGCCAGCAAACAGGGAGGGAATAACTATGGCTACACCTTC. Protein: CASKQGGNNYGYTF.

V usage is TRBV4-1 and J usage is TRBJ1-1; the match to TRBD1 covers 7 bases. CDR1 and CDR2 (germline): MGHRA, YSYEKL. J was trimmed by 3 bases and V by 4 bases; bases with no gene match: 5. The CDR3 sequence is 14 residues long. DNA for the CDR3: TGCGCCAGCAGCCGTCGACAGGGCGACACTGAAGCTTTCTTT. Its protein product is CASSRRQGDTEAFF.

This chain uses TRBV7-8 with TRBJ1-2; no clear D gene. This CDR3 has 13 residues. From germline, CDR1 is SGHVS and CDR2 FQNEAQ. V was cut by 5 bases and J by 0 bases, with 7 bases left in between. The CDR3 coding sequence is TGTGCCAGCAGCCGAACAGCTAACTATGGCTACACCTTC. Its protein product is CASSRTANYGYTF.